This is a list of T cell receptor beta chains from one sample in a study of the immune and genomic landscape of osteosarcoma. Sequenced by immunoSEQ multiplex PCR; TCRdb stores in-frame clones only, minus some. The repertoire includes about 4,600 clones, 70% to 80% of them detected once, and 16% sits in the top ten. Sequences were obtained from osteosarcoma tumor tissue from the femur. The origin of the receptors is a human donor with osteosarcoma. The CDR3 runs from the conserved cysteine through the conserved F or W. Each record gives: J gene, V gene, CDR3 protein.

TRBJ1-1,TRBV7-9,CASSQDRVKAEAFF
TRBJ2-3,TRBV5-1,CASSLESSGTLDTQYF
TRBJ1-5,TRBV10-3,CAISESEIRTLAGNQPQHF
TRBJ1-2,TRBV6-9,CASRSMTVSPSYTF
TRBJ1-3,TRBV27,CASSLSRAGNTIYF
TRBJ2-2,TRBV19,CASRTDRGANTGELFF
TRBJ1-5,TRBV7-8,CASSPSLITNSNQPQHF
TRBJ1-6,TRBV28,CASSLGIGRSSYNSPLHF
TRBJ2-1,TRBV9,CASSGGRYNEQFF
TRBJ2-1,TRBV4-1,CASSQIGITSGTNEQFF
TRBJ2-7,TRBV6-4,CASSDSNCRLAELYSYEQYF
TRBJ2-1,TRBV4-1,CASSQERGWVEQFF
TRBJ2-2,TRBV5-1,CASSPGLAGANTGELFF
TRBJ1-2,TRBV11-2,CASSFVQFGYTF
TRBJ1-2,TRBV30,CAWSVSSFGARPLNYGYTF
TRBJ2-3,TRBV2,CASSEIGTGGADTQYF